This T cell receptor beta chain appears in the sequencing data of a study of OX40 agonist ivuxolimab in advanced cancers. Whole-study context: The group had a mean age of about 60 years, ranged from roughly 20 to 79, and was around 82% male. Study-wide findings and caveats: Relative to CD4+ cells, CD8+ T cells on average had more expanded clones.

Baseline, cycle 4 day 1, and cycle 7 day 1 were the blood sampling points. V lost 6 bases and J lost 2; bases outside the gene matches: 8. The CDR3 consists of 14 residues. Per germline, CDR1 SQVTM and CDR2 ANQGSEA. Measured with immunoSEQ multiplex PCR; TCRdb has only the in-frame clones, and not every one. The top ten clones hold under 3.5% of a sample with approximately 70,000 clones, roughly 88% of them seen once. Of note for this clone: Its target is unknown.

The origin of this receptor is an adult with an advanced solid tumor such as melanoma, head and neck, liver or kidney cancer. The source was CD4+ or CD8+ T cells sorted from blood, collected in a trial of the OX40 agonist ivuxolimab. This chain joins TRBV29-1 and TRBJ1-2; TRBD1 matches at 8 bases. CDR3 residues: CSVDRDRSNYGYTF. CDR3 coding DNA: TGCAGCGTGGACCGGGACAGGTCGAACTATGGCTACACCTTC. The variable domain in full, with the rest retrieved from reference TRBV29-1 and TRBJ1-2, is SAVISQKPSRDICQRGTSLTIQCQVDSQVTMMFWYRQQPGQSLTLIATANQGSEATYESGFVIDKFPISRPNLTFSTLTVSNMSPEDSSIYLCSVDRDRSNYGYTFGSGTRLTVV.